This T cell receptor beta chain is from a study of T cells in Graves' hyperthyroidism and ophthalmopathy. Study-wide context: Peripheral blood was secured at the point of initial diagnosis, before any treatment. Whole-study findings and limits: Blood held most thyroid clonotypes expanded above 0.001 frequency.

Graves' hyperthyroidism showing no ophthalmopathy progression within 18 months was considered stable. Diagnoses were made from clinical symptoms, serum measures (thyroxine and TRAb), thyroid ultrasound and orbital computed tomography. Concerning this clonotype itself: Its antigen is unknown.

What was amplified from RNA transcripts were TCR beta CDR3 regions. The HTBI primer set was used in a first-round RT-PCR of the TCR CDR3. TCRdb called the multiplex PCR reads again in MiXCR, with one record for every CDR3 protein. This sample has 300,000 to 450,000 distinct CDR3 sequences, with 25% found just once. Germline-derived CDR1 and CDR2 are MNHEY and SVGAGI. V was trimmed by 1 base and J by 0 bases, leaving 13 bases between them. The CDR3 extends over 17 amino acids. The genes are TRBV6-5 and TRBJ1-3, with D possibly TRBD1 on 5 matching bases. This clonotype was sampled from a man aged 50-60 years with Graves' hyperthyroidism. Material: blood. The CDR3 loop reads CASSYWGRQLSGNTIYF. The CDR3 bases are TGTGCCAGCAGTTACTGGGGCAGACAGCTCTCTGGAAACACCATATATTTT.